The 6 T cell receptor beta chains reported below all come from one sample, sequenced in a study of OX40 agonist ivuxolimab in advanced cancers. TCRdb's table, derived via immunoSEQ multiplex PCR, lists solely in-frame clones and lacks some. Of approximately 86,000 clones listed, approximately 90% are singletons. The sample was CD4+ or CD8+ T cells sorted from blood, taken in a trial of the OX40 agonist ivuxolimab. These receptors all stem from an adult with an advanced solid tumor such as melanoma, head and neck, liver or kidney cancer.

The V call is TRBV6-1, the J call TRBJ2-1; 16 bases are shared with TRBD2. Germline V CDR1 and CDR2: MNHNS, SASEGT. V lost 6 bases to trimming and J lost 8 bases; unmatched junction nucleotides: 4. The CDR3 runs 15 residues. The CDR3 region is CASRGLAGGWDEQFF. The CDR3 nucleotides read TGTGCCAGCAGGGGACTAGCGGGAGGGTGGGATGAGCAGTTCTTC.

J is TRBJ2-1 and V is TRBV10-3; D not resolved. From germline, CDR1 is ENHRY and CDR2 SYGVKD. This CDR3 contains 12 residues. The V and J ends lost 7 bases and 3 bases respectively, with 7 bases between them. The chain's CDR3 is CAIKSLYNEQFF. The CDR3 bases are TGTGCCATCAAGTCACTCTACAATGAGCAGTTCTTC.

The rearrangement joins TRBV27 to TRBJ1-5; maybe TRBD1 (5 bases). Germline CDR1 is MNHEY and CDR2 is SMNVEV (reference sequence). This CDR3 spans 15 amino acids. The germline V and J ends were trimmed by 1 base and 2 bases, with 9 bases remaining between them. The CDR3: CASSLLGVGNQPQHF. CDR3 coding DNA: TGTGCCAGCAGTTTATTGGGGGTAGGCAATCAGCCCCAGCATTTT.

The chain is built from TRBV18 and TRBJ2-2, with TRBD2 matching 8 bases. The CDR3 is 15 residues long. V gave up 5 bases and J gave up 2 bases; unmatched junction bases: 4. The germline V gene encodes CDR1 KGHSH and CDR2 LQKENI. The CDR3 DNA sequence: TGTGCCAGCTCAACCTTAGCGGGAAACACCGGGGAGCTGTTTTTT. It codes for CASSTLAGNTGELFF.

The rearrangement uses TRBV28 and TRBJ1-1; D might be TRBD1 (6 bases). V lost 6 bases to trimming and J lost 5 bases, with 16 bases between them. The CDR3 is 14 residues long. Germline assignment: CDR1 MDHEN and CDR2 SYDVKM. CDR3: CASSPNRERTEAFF. CDR3 DNA sequence: TGTGCCAGCAGCCCGAACAGGGAACGGACTGAAGCTTTCTTT.

The rearrangement uses TRBV5-8 and TRBJ2-5, with 7 bases aligning to TRBD1. Germline V lookup: CDR1 SGHTS, CDR2 YDEGEE. The junction had 5 bases not matched to a gene; V was cut back by 4 bases and J by 5 bases. The CDR3 is 13 amino acids. As DNA, the CDR3 is TGTGCCAGCAGCCCGACAGGGATGGAGACCCAGTACTTC. Protein product: CASSPTGMETQYF.